The clone carrying this T cell receptor beta chain was seen more than once but under ten times. The source of the sample is a study of OX40 agonist ivuxolimab in advanced cancers. Some clones are missing from TCRdb's copy, which holds only in-frame ones; the method was immunoSEQ multiplex PCR. The data contain some 85,000 clones, 70% to 90% of them seen just once; the ten biggest clones take up 0.6% to 0.9%. Germline CDR1 and CDR2: SGHTA and FQGNSA. The V gene end was trimmed by 4 bases and the J gene end by 3 bases; junction bases not matched to a gene: 4. The CDR3 extends over 15 amino acids. This TCR was sampled from an adult with an advanced solid tumor such as melanoma, head and neck, liver or kidney cancer. The sequences come from CD4+ or CD8+ T cells sorted from blood, collected in a trial of the OX40 agonist ivuxolimab. The chain couples TRBV7-2 to TRBJ1-5, with 9 bases matching TRBD1. Here the CDR3 reads CASSSGTGTNQPQHF. CDR3 DNA sequence: TGTGCCAGCAGCTCCGGGACAGGGACCAATCAGCCCCAGCATTTT.